One sample yielded the 17 T cell receptor beta chains listed below, sequenced in a study of control samples from healthy donors and cancer patients. Clones were sequenced by immunoSEQ multiplex PCR, and TCRdb holds only the in-frame ones, with some missing. The data hold about 98,000 clones, with around three quarters observed a single time. The specimen was blood. These TCRs come from a woman aged 30 to 39 in good health.

The chain uses TRBV27 and TRBJ1-2, with 7 bases lining up with TRBD1. The germline gives CDR1 MNHEY, CDR2 SMNVEV (reference sequence). The length of the CDR3 is 16 residues. V was pared by 4 bases and J by 6 bases, with 14 bases of the junction left unmatched. CDR3 protein: CASSSRKGQPHHGYTF. CDR3 nucleotides: TGTGCCAGCAGTTCACGGAAGGGACAGCCACACCATGGCTACACCTTC.

The gene calls are TRBV6-6 and TRBJ2-2, with D perhaps TRBD1 (7 bases). Trimming shortened V by 10 bases and J by 4 bases, and 10 bases separated the two germline ends. This CDR3 has 12 residues. Germline lookup yields CDR1 MNHNY and CDR2 SVGAGI (reference sequence). The chain's CDR3 is CATGGLTGELFF. In DNA form, the CDR3 reads TGTGCCACAGGGGGGCTCACCGGGGAGCTGTTTTTT.

V is TRBV24-1 and J is TRBJ2-1; D gene uncertain. CDR3 size: 16 residues. V shed 0 bases and J shed 4 bases, with 12 bases lying between them. From germline, CDR1 is KGHDR and CDR2 SFDVKD. In DNA, the CDR3 is TGTGCCACCAGTGATTTGAAGGGATTGGCATACAATGAGCAGTTCTTC. Protein: CATSDLKGLAYNEQFF.

This clone was detected only once. This chain links TRBV6-6 with TRBJ1-4, with D perhaps TRBD1 (5 bases). The CDR3 totals 15 residues. With 0 bases removed from V and 7 bases from J, the gap between germline ends came to 12 bases. Germline V lookup: CDR1 MNHNY, CDR2 SVGAGI (reference sequence). CDR3 protein: CASSYSGVRGEKLFF. CDR3 DNA sequence: TGTGCCAGCAGTTACTCGGGGGTTCGCGGTGAAAAACTGTTTTTT.

The rearrangement links TRBV7-9 to TRBJ2-5; no definite D call. The CDR3 length is 15 residues. CDR1 and CDR2 from the germline V gene are SEHNR and FQNEAQ (reference sequence). The V end was cut by 8 bases, the J end by 4 bases, with 20 bases between. The CDR3 here is CASLSRPISGETQYF. CDR3 nucleotides: TGTGCCAGCTTATCCAGGCCGATATCTGGAGAGACCCAGTACTTC.

The CDR3: CASSGLTGGNEKLFF. In DNA, the CDR3 is TGTGCCAGCAGTGGCTTGACAGGGGGCAACGAAAAACTGTTTTTT. This chain joins TRBV2 and TRBJ1-4, with 10 bases fitting TRBD1. Germline values: CDR1 SNHLY, CDR2 FYNNEI. The junction had 7 bases not matched to a gene; V was cut back by 4 bases and J by 8 bases. The CDR3 is 15 residues long.

The chain has TRBV2 and TRBJ2-6, with TRBD1 matching over 10 bases. This CDR3 spans 16 amino acids. Germline CDR1 reads SNHLY; CDR2 reads FYNNEI. V trimming: 3 bases; J trimming: 2 bases; junction bases outside the gene matches: 1. The CDR3 loop is CASSDGTGAGANVLTF. CDR3 bases: TGTGCCAGCAGTGACGGGACAGGGGCTGGGGCCAACGTCCTGACTTTC. The full variable domain, its missing parts supplied by reference TRBV2 and TRBJ2-6, is EPEVTQTPSHQVTQMGQEVILRCVPISNHLYFYWYRQILGQKVEFLVSFYNNEISEKSEIFDDQFSVERPDGSNFTLKIRSTKLEDSAMYFCASSDGTGAGANVLTFGAGSRLTVL.

In DNA form, the CDR3 reads TGCGCCAGCAGCTTAGTACAGTACTCCTACGAGCAGTACTTC. Translating it yields CASSLVQYSYEQYF. This chain joins TRBV5-1 and TRBJ2-7; D is unresolved. The CDR3 has 14 residues. The germline V gene encodes CDR1 SGHRS and CDR2 YFSETQ. Trimming took 2 bases from V and 0 from J, leaving 9 bases between them.

The gene calls are TRBV19 and TRBJ1-1; D uncertain. The CDR3 contains 13 residues. V shed 10 bases and J shed 0 bases, with 12 bases lying between them. Germline CDR1 and CDR2: LNHDA and SQIVND (reference sequence). The CDR3 sequence is CATQADLNTEAFF. The CDR3 region has the DNA TGTGCCACCCAAGCGGACTTGAACACTGAAGCTTTCTTT.

The chain links TRBV30 to TRBJ1-1, with a tentative D call TRBD1 (5 bases). V was shortened by 5 bases and J by 1 base, with 8 bases between the two germline ends. The CDR3 sequence is 12 residues long. Germline values: CDR1 GTSNPN, CDR2 SVGIG (reference sequence). The CDR3 DNA reads TGTGCCTGGTCCGGGGGGAACACTGAAGCTTTCTTT. Encoded protein: CAWSGGNTEAFF.

The chain recombines TRBV2 with TRBJ2-3; no clear D. V shed 3 bases and J shed 5 bases, with 15 bases lying between them. This CDR3 contains 15 residues. Per the germline V gene, CDR1 is SNHLY and CDR2 is FYNNEI. The CDR3 DNA reads as TGTGCCAGCAGTGACCCCTCAGGAAGGGTAGATACGCAGTATTTT. Translation gives CASSDPSGRVDTQYF.

This clone turned up a few times. J is TRBJ1-1 and V is TRBV4-1, with D hard to call. Per germline, CDR1 MGHRA and CDR2 YSYEKL. This CDR3 region has 16 residues. Trimming shortened V by 1 base and J by 1 base, and 13 bases separated the two germline ends. The CDR3 here is CASSQGLFGWNTEAFF. The CDR3 DNA sequence: TGCGCCAGCAGCCAAGGACTATTCGGTTGGAACACTGAAGCTTTCTTT.

The table lists this clone with a few counts. The rearrangement links TRBV7-2 to TRBJ1-5; no clear D. The length of the CDR3 is 15 residues. The V gene lost 1 base and the J gene lost 3 bases, with 10 bases spanning the gap. Germline V CDR1 and CDR2: SGHTA, FQGNSA. CDR3 protein: CASSLEGQINQPQHF. CDR3 sequence (DNA): TGTGCCAGCAGCTTAGAGGGCCAGATCAATCAGCCCCAGCATTTT.

V is TRBV4-2 and J is TRBJ1-2; D gene unclear. Trimming pared 0 bases from V and 0 bases from J, leaving 2 bases between. The CDR3 is 13 amino acids. Germline V lookup: CDR1 LGHNA, CDR2 YNFKEQ. The CDR3 is CASSQEPNYGYTF. The DNA for the CDR3 is TGTGCCAGCAGCCAAGAACCTAACTATGGCTACACCTTC.

The rearrangement links TRBV18 to TRBJ2-7; TRBD1 or TRBD2 may be the D gene (5 bases each). Germline assignment: CDR1 KGHSH and CDR2 LQKENI. The CDR3 has 17 residues. Between the trimmed V and J ends, which lost 4 bases and 0 bases, there was a span of 19 bases. The CDR3 sequence is CASSLSSPGTSSYEQYF. CDR3 nucleotide sequence: TGTGCCAGCTCACTTAGCTCACCGGGGACGAGCTCCTACGAGCAGTACTTC.

In its sample, this clone was seen many times. The rearrangement links TRBV6-1 to TRBJ2-1; D gene ambiguous. Germline V gene data show CDR1 as MNHNS and CDR2 as SASEGT. The CDR3 spans 13 residues. V was shortened by 3 bases and J by 10 bases, with 13 bases between the two germline ends. CDR3 sequence: CASSDQPLGEQFF. The CDR3 bases are TGTGCCAGCAGTGATCAGCCGTTGGGGGAGCAGTTCTTC.

This chain uses TRBV12-5 with TRBJ2-7, with D possibly being TRBD2 (6 bases). This CDR3 has 13 residues. V lost 6 bases and J lost 2, with 11 bases in between. CDR1 and CDR2 from the germline V gene are LGHNT and FRNRAP. As DNA, the CDR3 is TGTGCTAGTGGGGGGGAGGCCCCCTACGAGCAGTACTTC. Encoded protein: CASGGEAPYEQYF.